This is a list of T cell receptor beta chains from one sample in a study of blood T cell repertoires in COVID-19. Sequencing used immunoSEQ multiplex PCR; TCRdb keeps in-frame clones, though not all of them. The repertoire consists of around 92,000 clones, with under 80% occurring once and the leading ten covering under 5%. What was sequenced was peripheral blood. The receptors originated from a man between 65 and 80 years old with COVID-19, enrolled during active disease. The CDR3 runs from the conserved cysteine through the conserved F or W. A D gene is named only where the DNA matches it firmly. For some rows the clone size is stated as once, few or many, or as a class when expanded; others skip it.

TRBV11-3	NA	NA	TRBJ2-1	TGTGCCAGCAGCTTAGGAGACAATGAGCAGTTCTTC	CASSLGDNEQFF
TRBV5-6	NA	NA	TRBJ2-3	TGTGCCAGCAGCTTCGTTAGGGGAACAGATACGCAGTATTTT	CASSFVRGTDTQYF
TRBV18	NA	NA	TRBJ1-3	TGTGCCAGCTCACCCGGCGGCCTCTCTGGAAACACCATATATTTT	CASSPGGLSGNTIYF
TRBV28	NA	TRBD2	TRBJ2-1	TGTGCCAGCAGTTTCCGACTAGCGGAGCTCAATGAGCAGTTCTTC	CASSFRLAELNEQFF
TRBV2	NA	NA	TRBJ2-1	TGTGCCAGCAGTGAAGAGTCCACTATAGGCGAGCAGTTCTTC	CASSEESTIGEQFF
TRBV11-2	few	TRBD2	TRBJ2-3	TGTGCCAGCAGGAGACTAGCGGGAGGCAATACGCAGTATTTT	CASRRLAGGNTQYF
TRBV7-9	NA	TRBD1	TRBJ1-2	TGTGCCAGCAGCCCGAACAGGGGATATGGCTACACCTTC	CASSPNRGYGYTF
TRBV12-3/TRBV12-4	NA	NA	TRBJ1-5	TGTGCCAGCAGTTTATGGGCTCAGCCCCAGCATTTT	CASSLWAQPQHF
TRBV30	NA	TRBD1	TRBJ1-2	TGTGCCTGGAGGGCTGAACTGACAGGGGGCTGGGGCGGCTACACCTTC	CAWRAELTGGWGGYTF
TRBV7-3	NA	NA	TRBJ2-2	TGTGCCTCCTCGGGGACGAACACCGGGGAGCTGTTTTTT	CASSGTNTGELFF
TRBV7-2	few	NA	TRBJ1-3	TGTGCCAGCAGCTTAGACCCAACAGGCTCTGGAAACACCATATATTTT	CASSLDPTGSGNTIYF
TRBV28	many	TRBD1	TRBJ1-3	TGTGCCAGCAGTCCAGGGGGTTCAGGGGGCGCCGGAAACACCATATATTTT	CASSPGGSGGAGNTIYF
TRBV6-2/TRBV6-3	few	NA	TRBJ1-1	TGTGCCAGCAGTTACGGCGGAGTAGAAGCTTTCTTT	CASSYGGVEAFF
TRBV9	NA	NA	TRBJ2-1	TGTGCCAGCAGCCTAGGGTTGATGAGCTCCTACAATGAGCAGTTCTTC	CASSLGLMSSYNEQFF
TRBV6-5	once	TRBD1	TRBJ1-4	TGTGCCAGCAGTATACAGGGGCCTAATGAAAAACTGTTTTTT	CASSIQGPNEKLFF
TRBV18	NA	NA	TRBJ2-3	TGTGCCAGCTCCCTTAGCCACGCAGATACGCAGTATTTT	CASSLSHADTQYF
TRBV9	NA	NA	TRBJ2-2	TGTGCCAGCAGCGGTCAGGTCCCCGGGGAGCTGTTTTTT	CASSGQVPGELFF
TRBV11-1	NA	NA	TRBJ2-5	TGTGCCAGCAGCTTAGGAGGGCCACGGAGGTTAGAGACCCAGTACTTC	CASSLGGPRRLETQYF
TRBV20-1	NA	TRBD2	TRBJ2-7	TGCAGTGCCAAGAGCGGGAGTGAGCAGTACTTC	CSAKSGSEQYF
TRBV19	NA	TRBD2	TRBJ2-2	TGTGCCAGTAGTATAAGACAAGCGGGAGTAAGGACCGGGGAGCTGTTTTTT	CASSIRQAGVRTGELFF
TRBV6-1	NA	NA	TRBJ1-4	TGTGCCAGCAGTGTAACCCGGACAGAATTTTGGACTAGTGAAAAACTGTTTTTT	CASSVTRTEFWTSEKLFF
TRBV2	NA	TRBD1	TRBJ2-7	TGTGCCAGCAGTCAACCGGGACAGGGGAGGCCCGAGCAGTACTTC	CASSQPGQGRPEQYF
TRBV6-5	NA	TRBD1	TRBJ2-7	TGTGCCAGCAGTTGGGGACAGGGGAACGGGAACGAGCAGTACTTC	CASSWGQGNGNEQYF
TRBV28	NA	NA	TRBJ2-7	TGTGCCAGCAGTGTACTAGTATCCGAGCAGTACTTC	CASSVLVSEQYF
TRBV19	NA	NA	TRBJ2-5	TGTGCCAGTAGTATGGTACGGGAAACAGAGACCCAGTACTTC	CASSMVRETETQYF
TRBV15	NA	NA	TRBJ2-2	TGTGCCACCAGCATGGACAGTTTCTCCGGGGAGCTGTTTTTT	CATSMDSFSGELFF
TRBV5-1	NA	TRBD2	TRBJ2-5	TGCGCCAGCAGCTCGGGACTAGCGGGACGGGAGACCCAGTACTTC	CASSSGLAGRETQYF
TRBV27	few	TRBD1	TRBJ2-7	TGTGCCAGCAGTTGGACAGGGGCGACCTACGAGCAGTACTTC	CASSWTGATYEQYF
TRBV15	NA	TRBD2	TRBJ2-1	TGTGCCACCAGCAGAGGGCCCGAGCGCGGGAGGGAGAATGAGCAGTTCTTC	CATSRGPERGRENEQFF
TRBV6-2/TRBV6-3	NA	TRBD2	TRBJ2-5	TGTGCCAGCAGCCGGACAGGAGTGTGGGCTAGCGGGAGGCTCCAAGAGACCCAGTACTTC	CASSRTGVWASGRLQETQYF
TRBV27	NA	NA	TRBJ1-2	TGTGCCAGCAGTTTCACCAGGGACTATGGCTACACCTTC	CASSFTRDYGYTF
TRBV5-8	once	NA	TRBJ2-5	TGTGCCAGCAGCCCCCGTGGGTGGGGAGACAAAGAGACCCAGTACTTC	CASSPRGWGDKETQYF
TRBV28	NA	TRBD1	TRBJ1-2	TGTGCCAGCAGATATTACAGGGGGTTGAACTATGGCTACACCTTC	CASRYYRGLNYGYTF
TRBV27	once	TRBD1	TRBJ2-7	TGTGCCAGCAGTTTATCATCGGGGACAGGGTACGAGCAGTACTTC	CASSLSSGTGYEQYF
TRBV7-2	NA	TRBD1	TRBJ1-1	TGTGCCAGCAGCTTGTACAGGGGGATTAACACTGAAGCTTTCTTT	CASSLYRGINTEAFF
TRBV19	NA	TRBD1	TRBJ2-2	TGTGCCAGTAGTAGAGATACAGGGGCGGGCACCGGGGAGCTGTTTTTT	CASSRDTGAGTGELFF
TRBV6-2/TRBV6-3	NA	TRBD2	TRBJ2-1	TGTGCCAGCAGCCCTGGGACTAGCTTTGAGCAGTTCTTC	CASSPGTSFEQFF
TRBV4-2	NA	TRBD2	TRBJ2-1	TGTGCCAGCAGCCCCCATTGGCGCGGGAGGGCCCGGGAAAATGAGCAGTTCTTC	CASSPHWRGRARENEQFF
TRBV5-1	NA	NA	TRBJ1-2	TGCGCCAGCAGCCTGGACAGCTATGGCTACACCTTC	CASSLDSYGYTF
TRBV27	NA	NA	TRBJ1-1	TGTGCCAGCAGTTTATCGATAGGACATGGGAACACTGAAGCTTTCTTT	CASSLSIGHGNTEAFF
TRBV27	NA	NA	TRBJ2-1	TGTGCCAGCAGGCGGCACGGACAGAGCTCCTACAATGAGCAGTTCTTC	CASRRHGQSSYNEQFF
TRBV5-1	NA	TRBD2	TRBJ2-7	TGCGCCAGCAGCGAAACTAGCGGGAGGGCGGTAGAGCAGTACTTC	CASSETSGRAVEQYF
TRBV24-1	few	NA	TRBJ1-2	TGTGCCACCAGTGATCGTGCCAGCTATGGCTACACCTTC	CATSDRASYGYTF
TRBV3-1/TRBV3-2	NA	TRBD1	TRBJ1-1	TGTGCCAGCAGCCGACCATCACAGGGGAAAGTGTACACTGAAGCTTTCTTT	CASSRPSQGKVYTEAFF
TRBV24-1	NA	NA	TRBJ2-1	TGTGCCACCAGTGACCTCAGGACTGCAAACAATGAGCAGTTCTTC	CATSDLRTANNEQFF
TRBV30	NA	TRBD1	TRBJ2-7	TGTGCCTGGAGTGTAGAATTCGGACAGGGGGCTTTTTACGAGCAGTACTTC	CAWSVEFGQGAFYEQYF
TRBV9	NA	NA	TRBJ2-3	TGTGCCAGCAGCTCCACGGGGGATACGCAGTATTTT	CASSSTGDTQYF
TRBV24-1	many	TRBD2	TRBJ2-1	TGTGCCACCAGTGACTCACCGGGACTAGCTCATTTCTTC	CATSDSPGLAHFF